The 10 T cell receptor beta chains listed next were all sequenced from one sample in a study of vaccination and CD4 T cells after COVID-19. Noted treatment: approximately 11-day PBMC culture with coronavirus spike peptide pools or control peptides (ViraFEST assay). From the unexposed donor, CD4+ T cells were collected ahead of the COVID-19 pandemic (2011-2018). An Oncomine TCR Beta short-read assay was used to sequence the DNA from cultured CD4+ T cells. Genomic DNA was isolated from CD4+ T cells that had been cultured. One entry per CDR3 protein, called by TCRdb with MiXCR from the PCR reads. The data contain some 10,000 distinct CDR3 sequences, around 37% of them singletons. Their antigens remain unidentified. What was sequenced was CD4+ T cells from blood, cultured in vitro. The source is a human donor in good health.

The chain combines TRBV6-5 with TRBJ1-5; the match to TRBD1 covers 12 bases. The CDR3 consists of 17 residues. Germline values: CDR1 MNHEY, CDR2 SVGAGI. Trimming at V came to 3 bases and at J to 5 bases, leaving 8 bases not matched to a gene. CDR3 residues: CASSYRWGQGADQPQHF. CDR3 nucleotide sequence: TGTGCCAGCAGTTATCGATGGGGACAGGGGGCCGATCAGCCCCAGCATTTT.

This clonotype has more than one count but fewer than ten. V usage is TRBV19 and J usage is TRBJ1-2, with 10 bases aligning to TRBD1. V was clipped by 8 bases and J by 4 bases; unmatched bases: 10. The CDR3 is made up of 15 amino acids. The germline gives CDR1 LNHDA, CDR2 SQIVND (reference sequence). The CDR3 bases are TGTGCCAGTTCCTTCGGGACAGGGGCCTCCTATGGCTACACCTTC. Its translation is CASSFGTGASYGYTF.

This clonotype was counted a few times. The J gene is TRBJ1-5, the V gene TRBV19; tentative D call: TRBD1 (6 bases). The CDR3 is made up of 16 amino acids. Looked up from germline, CDR1 is LNHDA and CDR2 is SQIVND (reference sequence). V gave up 7 bases and J gave up 0 bases, with 16 bases separating them. The CDR3 DNA reads as TGTGCCAGTATCCTGGACAGTAAGTATAGCAATCAGCCCCAGCATTTT. Translating it yields CASILDSKYSNQPQHF.

In DNA, the CDR3 is TGTGCCAGTGGTACCCGGACAGGGGGCGCCTTCCAGCCCCAGCATTTT. Its translation is CASGTRTGGAFQPQHF. The genes are TRBV19 and TRBJ1-5, with TRBD1 matching 11 bases. Germline V gene sequence: CDR1 LNHDA, CDR2 SQIVND (reference sequence). The J segment lost 7 bases and the V segment lost 8 bases, leaving 13 bases of the junction unmatched. This CDR3 comprises 16 residues.

The V and J genes are TRBV30 and TRBJ1-5, with D hard to call. Germline V gene sequence: CDR1 GTSNPN, CDR2 SVGIG (reference sequence). The CDR3 extends over 15 amino acids. Trimming left V 1 base short and J 0 bases short, with 10 bases between. The CDR3 DNA is TGTGCCTGGAGTGGGACGAGGTATAGCAATCAGCCCCAGCATTTT. It encodes CAWSGTRYSNQPQHF.

This chain joins TRBV4-2 and TRBJ2-7, with TRBD1 matching over 7 bases. V lost 4 bases to trimming and J lost 4 bases; unmatched junction nucleotides: 10. The CDR3 is made up of 15 amino acids. Germline CDR1 LGHNA, CDR2 YNFKEQ. The CDR3 reads CASSPETGLKYEQYF. The CDR3 DNA follows: TGTGCCAGCAGCCCGGAGACAGGGTTAAAGTACGAGCAGTACTTC.

This clonotype appeared a few times. V is TRBV20-1 and J is TRBJ2-3, with 7 bases aligning to TRBD1. CDR1 is DFQATT, CDR2 SNEGSKA, per germline (reference sequence). V lost 3 bases, J lost 4 bases, and 13 bases stayed unmatched. CDR3 length equals 16 residues. In nucleotides, the CDR3 is TGCAGTGCTAGCACCACCTTGAAGGGGGCTCCAGATACGCAGTATTTT. Its protein is CSASTTLKGAPDTQYF.

The genes are TRBV7-2 and TRBJ2-7; 11 bases line up with TRBD2. This CDR3 is 16 amino acids long. Germline values: CDR1 SGHTA, CDR2 FQGNSA. Trimming removed 4 bases from V and 5 bases from J; junction bases left unmatched: 10. The DNA of the CDR3 is TGTGCCAGCAGCTCCACTACTAGCGGGAGTCGGCACGAGCAGTACTTC. This sequence encodes CASSSTTSGSRHEQYF.

The chain combines TRBV6-1 with TRBJ1-1, with D possibly TRBD1 on 5 matching bases. With 6 bases removed from V and 1 base from J, the gap between germline ends came to 9 bases. CDR1 MNHNS and CDR2 SASEGT come from the germline V gene. The CDR3 is made up of 13 amino acids. CDR3 coding DNA: TGTGCCAGCAGACAAGGACAGAACACTGAAGCTTTCTTT. Translation: CASRQGQNTEAFF.

J is TRBJ2-7 and V is TRBV28; D is unclear. Germline loops: CDR1 MDHEN, CDR2 SYDVKM. Trimming pared 5 bases from V and 2 bases from J, leaving 10 bases between. There are 13 residues in the CDR3. In DNA, the CDR3 is TGTGCCAGCAGTCTTATAGGGACCTACGAGCAGTACTTC. The encoded protein is CASSLIGTYEQYF.